These 17 T cell receptor beta chains came from one sample sequenced in a study of blood T cell repertoires in COVID-19. The method was immunoSEQ multiplex PCR; TCRdb's version includes in-frame clones alone and lacks a portion of them. The sample lists 20,000 to 25,000 clones; about 73% were seen once. The sample comprised peripheral blood. These receptors were obtained from a human donor in a cohort sampled during active or convalescent COVID-19.

The gene calls are TRBV30 and TRBJ1-2; D might be TRBD1 (5 bases). CDR3 length: 12 amino acids. Trimming stripped 2 bases from V and 8 bases from J, with 12 bases between. In germline, CDR1 is GTSNPN, CDR2 SVGIG (reference sequence). Written as DNA, the CDR3 is TGTGCCTGGAGTCGCCCGGGGGAGGGCTACACCTTC. Its protein is CAWSRPGEGYTF.

The genes are TRBV2 and TRBJ2-7; 7 bases match TRBD1. The CDR3 runs 16 residues. The V segment lost 7 bases and the J segment 1 base; nucleotides outside the gene matches: 13. CDR1 is SNHLY, CDR2 FYNNEI, per germline. CDR3 region: CASTMYSGRGSYEQYF. The CDR3 coding sequence is TGTGCCAGCACTATGTACTCCGGCAGGGGGTCCTACGAGCAGTACTTC. Full variable domain (rest looked up from reference TRBV2 and TRBJ2-7): EPEVTQTPSHQVTQMGQEVILRCVPISNHLYFYWYRQILGQKVEFLVSFYNNEISEKSEIFDDQFSVERPDGSNFTLKIRSTKLEDSAMYFCASTMYSGRGSYEQYFGPGTRLTVT.

In DNA, the CDR3 is TGTGCCAGCAGCCAAGATCGTCGGGGGTATGGCTACACCTTC. Protein product: CASSQDRRGYGYTF. The chain combines TRBV3-1 (or the pseudogene TRBV3-2) with TRBJ1-2, with D possibly TRBD1 on 5 matching bases. V was shortened by 0 bases and J by 5 bases, with 10 bases between the two germline ends. The CDR3 is made up of 14 amino acids. CDR1 and CDR2 (germline): LGHDT, YNNKEL (reference sequence).

As DNA, the CDR3 is TGCGCCAGCAGCCCCCGGACAGGTTCTAATTCACCCCTCCACTTT. This encodes CASSPRTGSNSPLHF. The chain employs TRBV5-1 and TRBJ1-6; 7 positions agree with TRBD1. CDR3 length: 15 residues. Trimming cost V 4 bases and J 6 bases; bases outside gene matches: 7. Germline-derived CDR1 and CDR2 are SGHRS and YFSETQ.

V is TRBV6-5 and J is TRBJ2-7; 7 positions agree with TRBD2. Germline-derived CDR1 and CDR2 are MNHEY and SVGAGI. V lost 4 bases to trimming and J lost 0 bases; unmatched junction nucleotides: 3. There are 14 residues in the CDR3. For the CDR3, the DNA is TGTGCCAGCAGTTCCTTAGCGGGCTCCTACGAGCAGTACTTC. Amino acid sequence: CASSSLAGSYEQYF.

The chain combines TRBV4-1 with TRBJ2-2, with a tentative D call TRBD1 (5 bases). The CDR3 runs to 14 residues. Germline lookup yields CDR1 MGHRA and CDR2 YSYEKL. V dropped 4 bases and J dropped 4 bases, with 10 bases sitting between them. This CDR3 reads CASSPGHFTGELFF. CDR3 coding DNA: TGCGCCAGCAGCCCTGGACATTTCACCGGGGAGCTGTTTTTT.

The rearrangement joins TRBV21-1 to TRBJ1-2. TRBV21-1 is noted as a pseudogene. The CDR3 runs 11 residues. This chain's CDR3 is CAAGVNYGYTF. The CDR3 DNA sequence: TGTGCCGCGGGGGTAAACTATGGCTACACCTTC.

The V and J genes are TRBV4-1 and TRBJ1-1; 11 bases map to TRBD1. The CDR3 length is 14 residues. The germline V gene has CDR1 MGHRA and CDR2 YSYEKL. V shed 10 bases and J 4 bases; nucleotides not matched to a gene: 8. For the CDR3, the DNA is TGCGCCACCCGTCCGGGGACAGGGGGCACTGAAGCTTTCTTT. This codes for CATRPGTGGTEAFF.

This chain uses TRBV27 with TRBJ1-1, with TRBD1 identical over 9 bases. CDR3 length: 17 residues. V gave up 5 bases and J gave up 1 base; unmatched junction bases: 11. The V gene's germline CDR1 is MNHEY and CDR2 SMNVEV (reference sequence). The CDR3 DNA sequence: TGTGCCAGCAGTCTCGGGCGGAGGGACAGGGCGAACACTGAAGCTTTCTTT. Translation gives CASSLGRRDRANTEAFF.

The V and J genes are TRBV5-1 and TRBJ1-6; D ambiguous. V gave up 3 bases and J gave up 2 bases, with 9 bases separating them. Germline loops: CDR1 SGHRS, CDR2 YFSETQ. This CDR3 region has 15 residues. The CDR3 sequence: CASSSNSPYNSPLHF. In DNA form, the CDR3 reads TGCGCCAGCAGCTCGAACAGCCCCTATAATTCACCCCTCCACTTT.

The CDR3 protein is CAWSVPTVDYNSPLHF. The CDR3 nucleotides read TGTGCCTGGAGTGTACCGACAGTCGATTATAATTCACCCCTCCACTTT. The chain links TRBV30 to TRBJ1-6; D might be TRBD1 (5 bases). Germline CDR1 and CDR2: GTSNPN and SVGIG (reference sequence). Deletions cut 0 bases from V and 4 bases from J, with 13 bases between. The CDR3 runs 16 residues.

The table lists this clone with a count of one. The CDR3 sequence: CASSPPQGVWTEAFF. CDR3 nucleotides: TGTGCCAGCTCACCACCGCAGGGTGTGTGGACTGAAGCTTTCTTT. The chain uses TRBV18 and TRBJ1-1; D might be TRBD1 (5 bases). This CDR3 is built from 15 residues. Germline V gives CDR1 KGHSH, CDR2 LQKENI. V lost 0 bases, J lost 5 bases, and 13 bases lay in between.

The chain carries TRBV5-1 and TRBJ2-1; the match to TRBD2 covers 8 bases. V shed 4 bases and J 0 bases; nucleotides not matched to a gene: 9. CDR3 length: 17 residues. Germline loops: CDR1 SGHRS, CDR2 YFSETQ. For the CDR3, the DNA is TGCGCCAGCAGCCAGGGCGGGACTAGTGCCTCCTACAATGAGCAGTTCTTC. Translated, it gives CASSQGGTSASYNEQFF. Together with reference TRBV5-1 and TRBJ2-1, the CDR3 gives the full variable domain: KAGVTQTPRYLIKTRGQQVTLSCSPISGHRSVSWYQQTPGQGLQFLFEYFSETQRNKGNFPGRFSGRQFSNSRSEMNVSTLELGDSALYLCASSQGGTSASYNEQFFGPGTRLTVL.

The sample holds a few counts of this clone. J is TRBJ2-1 and V is TRBV5-1, with 7 bases identical to TRBD1. The V gene's germline CDR1 is SGHRS and CDR2 YFSETQ. After removal of 7 bases from V and 0 bases from J, the junction contained 16 bases not matched to a gene. The CDR3 covers 18 residues. DNA for the CDR3: TGCGCCAGCGGGCCGGGACAGCTCATAAGGGGCTCCTACAATGAGCAGTTCTTC. Its translation: CASGPGQLIRGSYNEQFF.

The genes are TRBV28 and TRBJ1-6; D not certain. Germline V CDR1 and CDR2: MDHEN, SYDVKM. V shed 7 bases and J shed 7 bases, with 14 bases lying between them. The CDR3 totals 14 residues. CDR3 residues: CASNGGQKNSPLHF. In DNA form, the CDR3 reads TGTGCCAGCAACGGTGGGCAGAAGAATTCACCCCTCCACTTT.

The chain has TRBV6-2 or TRBV6-3 and TRBJ1-6; unclear D gene. Trimming removed 0 bases at V and 0 bases at J, with 12 bases between. The CDR3 sequence is 18 residues long. Germline lookup yields CDR1 MNHEY and CDR2 SVGEGT. CDR3 nucleotide sequence: TGTGCCAGCAGTTACTCCGGACTGAAATTCTCCTATAATTCACCCCTCCACTTT. Residues: CASSYSGLKFSYNSPLHF.

CDR3 nucleotide sequence: TGTGCAAGTCGCTTAGATCAGGGGGGAGACCAAGAGACCCAGTACTTC. Translated, it gives CASRLDQGGDQETQYF. The V gene is TRBV12-2, the J gene TRBJ2-5; the D call TRBD1 from the table was never checked on the DNA. TRBV12-2 is a pseudogene locus. The CDR3 contains 16 residues.